These T cell receptor beta chains were read from a single sample in a study of shared clonotypes between healthy human individuals. TCRdb's table, derived via immunoSEQ multiplex PCR, lists solely in-frame clones and lacks some. The sample lists 2 million to 2.5 million clones, 85% to 95% seen once, with roughly 0.36% in the top ten. The sequenced sample consisted of naive CD4+ T cells from PBMCs. The receptor source for this set is a young man in good health. Some clones in this sample may be carry-over from other donors' samples. CDR3s include the opening cysteine and the closing phenylalanine or tryptophan. Fields, in order: V gene, J gene, CDR3 length, D gene, clone size, CDR3 DNA, CDR3 protein. The D gene is left open where the match is weak. Where a row states a size, it is once, few, many or the class of an expanded clone; other rows omit it.

V: TRBV2; J: TRBJ2-1; length: 15; D: TRBD2; size: -; DNA: TGTGTCTTGGCGAGGGCGGGAGGAGGAATGTATGAGCAGTTCTTC; CDR3: CVLARAGGGMYEQFF
V: TRBV9; J: TRBJ1-3; length: 15; D: -; size: -; DNA: TGTGCCAGCAGCGTCAAGGATCACTCTGGAAACACCATATATTTT; CDR3: CASSVKDHSGNTIYF
V: TRBV4-1; J: TRBJ2-3; length: 12; D: -; size: -; DNA: TGCGCCAGCAGCAAGCCCCAAGATACGCAGTATTTT; CDR3: CASSKPQDTQYF
V: TRBV9; J: TRBJ2-7; length: 15; D: TRBD2; size: -; DNA: TGTGCCAGCAGCTCGGGGGAGACTAGCGGTAACGAGCAGTACTTC; CDR3: CASSSGETSGNEQYF
V: TRBV7-2; J: TRBJ1-5; length: 15; D: -; size: few; DNA: TGTGCCAGCAACGGAGGAGGGTTTAGCAATCAGCCCCAGCATTTT; CDR3: CASNGGGFSNQPQHF
V: TRBV5-4; J: TRBJ2-1; length: 14; D: -; size: -; DNA: TGTGCCAGCAGCTACCTACAGGGAAACAATGAGCAGTTCTTC; CDR3: CASSYLQGNNEQFF
V: TRBV4-2; J: TRBJ1-5; length: 15; D: -; size: once; DNA: TGTGCCAGCAGCCAAGAAAAGGCTGTAAATCAGCCCCAGCATTTT; CDR3: CASSQEKAVNQPQHF
V: TRBV5-5; J: TRBJ2-4; length: 17; D: TRBD2; size: -; DNA: TGTGCCAGCAGCTTGTACCTAGCGGGAGGGCCAGGAAACATTCAGTACTTC; CDR3: CASSLYLAGGPGNIQYF
V: TRBV28; J: TRBJ1-1; length: 13; D: TRBD1; size: -; DNA: TGTGCCAGCAGCACCGGGACAGGGAGGAGAGCTTTCTTT; CDR3: CASSTGTGRRAFF
V: TRBV5-1; J: TRBJ2-1; length: 14; D: TRBD2; size: -; DNA: TGCGCCAGCAGCTCTAGCGGGGCTAACAATGAGCAGTTCTTC; CDR3: CASSSSGANNEQFF
V: TRBV30; J: TRBJ1-2; length: 13; D: -; size: -; DNA: TGTGCCTGGAGTGTGCTGGGGGTAGGAGGCTACACCTTC; CDR3: CAWSVLGVGGYTF
V: TRBV29-1; J: TRBJ2-2; length: 14; D: TRBD2; size: -; DNA: TGCAGCGTTGGCGGACTAGCGAACACCGGGGAGCTGTTTTTT; CDR3: CSVGGLANTGELFF
V: TRBV5-1; J: TRBJ2-7; length: 14; D: TRBD1; size: -; DNA: TGCGCCAGCAGCCCCCGGGACAGGGGATACGAGCAGTACTTC; CDR3: CASSPRDRGYEQYF
V: TRBV2; J: TRBJ1-5; length: 14; D: -; size: -; DNA: TGTGCCAGCAGTGACAAGGTTAGCAATCAGCCCCAGCATTTT; CDR3: CASSDKVSNQPQHF
V: TRBV27; J: TRBJ1-2; length: 14; D: -; size: -; DNA: TGTGCCAGCAGTTACCCGGGGGGCGAGGGAGGCTACACCTTC; CDR3: CASSYPGGEGGYTF
V: TRBV30; J: TRBJ1-4; length: 14; D: TRBD1; size: -; DNA: TGTGCCTGGACACGGACAGGACGGAATGAAAAACTGTTTTTT; CDR3: CAWTRTGRNEKLFF